This T cell receptor (beta chain) comes out of a study of blood T cell repertoires in COVID-19 (dated by TCRdb to 2020 to 2022). With respect to the entire study: Samples covering the acute and convalescent phases of COVID-19 were provided by collaborators in the United States, Italy and Spain. Where available, HLA class I and class II types were taken from metadata supplied by the sample provider and were not determined by assay-based typing. The samples were drawn from two sources: the first 160 participants of the ongoing ImmuneRACE study, and 950 to 1,500 subjects contributed by 6 global collaborators. The sample metadata nearly always contained a de-identified subject ID, COVID-19 status, age in years and sex. The repertoires were released in a freely available public database meant as a resource for research on the immune response to SARS-CoV-2. The dataset comprised deeply sampled blood TCRbeta repertoires from subjects exposed to, actively infected with, or recovered from COVID-19. The material from the prospective study consisted of cDNA or gDNA derived from T cells, B-cell-depleted T cells, or PBMCs.

Results and caveats for the whole study, not just this receptor: The quantity of clinical and demographic metadata differed by source and by participant and was supplied without curation.

Points on this clone: The clone's antigen remains unknown. No clone much larger than this one lies a single base away; base qualities are absent.

The collaborating institutions used their own protocols to collect whole blood in K2EDTA tubes. For TCRbeta analysis, collaborators shipped samples in one of three forms: frozen whole blood, isolated PBMCs, or DNA extracted from either of those sample types. TCRbeta CDR3 regions were amplified from genomic DNA using the immunoSEQ Assay, a bias-controlled multiplex PCR. In the paper's pipeline: The number of nucleated cells in each sample was estimated from the amplification of reference gene primers within the assay. To quantify the absolute abundance of each unique TCRbeta CDR3 rearrangement, sequence reads were collapsed and filtered. For each sample, productive Simpson clonality was calculated as the square root of Simpson's diversity index across productive rearrangements. TCRdb took over this immuneACCESS table, retaining in-frame rearrangements with V and J assigned. Such tables are incomplete; in checked studies, under half of the missing clones stem from an unresolved V gene, and the remainder is unexplained. V, J and clone size were drawn from that table, and D and trimming were deduced from the DNA. The table for this sample lists roughly 140,000 clones; about 87% of them were counted only once. The ten largest clones represent 11% of the sample.

This receptor was identified in a woman of 80 years or more with acute or convalescent COVID-19. Material: peripheral blood.

CDR3 reads: CASSSRGLLLEQFF. The nucleotide sequence is TGTGCCAGCAGCTCCAGGGGGCTGCTTCTTGAGCAGTTCTTC. Here the chain combines TRBV11-2 and TRBJ2-1, with TRBD1 identical over 8 junction bases. From a lookup of the germline V gene, CDR1 and CDR2 are SGHAT and FQNNGV. The CDR3 numbers 14 residues from cysteine through phenylalanine. The sequence is cut down to CDR3 DNA, 42 bases in frame from base 1. V is trimmed back by 4 bases and J by 9 bases, and the junction contains 8 bases that no gene match accounts for.